Presented here are 20 T cell receptor beta chains from one specimen sequenced in a study of beta chain features in type 1 diabetes. Study-wide points: When Type 1 diabetes patients were examined, their TCRB CDR3s proved moderately but significantly shorter in all four CD4+ subsets.

Their antigens remain unidentified. The whole isolated RNA underwent reverse transcription, so sequencing captured expressed TCRB transcripts. Repertoires were generated with immunoSEQ multiplex PCR, while TCRdb's copy carries only in-frame clones and drops some. This sample has fewer than 300,000 clones, with about 20% found just once. Sequenced sample: naive CD4+ T cells from blood. Receptor source: a woman between 35 and 50 years old with type 1 diabetes.

This clone has more than one count but fewer than ten. The chain couples TRBV5-4 to TRBJ2-1, with D perhaps matching TRBD2 (6 bases). The CDR3 consists of 12 residues. The germline V gene has CDR1 SGHNT and CDR2 YYREEE (reference sequence). V dropped 0 bases and J dropped 12 bases, with 10 bases sitting between them. The CDR3 here is CASSLAIGGQFF. The CDR3 nucleotides read TGTGCCAGCAGCTTGGCCATCGGGGGGCAGTTCTTC.

This clone was counted only a few times. The rearrangement joins TRBV5-1 to TRBJ1-2; 7 bases are a match to TRBD1. This CDR3 has 13 amino acids. J lost 8 bases, V lost 2 bases, and 6 bases had no gene match. Per the germline V gene, CDR1 is SGHRS and CDR2 is YFSETQ. DNA of the CDR3: TGCGCCAGCAGCTTAACAGGGGATCACGGCTACACCTTC. It is translated as CASSLTGDHGYTF.

The J gene is TRBJ2-1, the V gene TRBV5-4; D might be TRBD2 (6 bases). Deletions cut 3 bases from V and 3 bases from J, with 13 bases between. The CDR3 length is 15 residues. In germline, CDR1 is SGHNT, CDR2 YYREEE (reference sequence). The CDR3 reads CASSSRTGGYNEQFF. Here the CDR3 DNA reads TGTGCCAGCAGCTCCAGGACCGGGGGCTACAATGAGCAGTTCTTC.

The J gene is TRBJ2-3, the V gene TRBV5-4; 9 nucleotides align to TRBD2. Germline values: CDR1 SGHNT, CDR2 YYREEE (reference sequence). This CDR3 has 15 residues. Trimming removed 1 base from V and 0 bases from J; junction bases left unmatched: 0. The chain's CDR3 is CASSLTSGSTDTQYF. CDR3 DNA: TGTGCCAGCAGCTTGACTAGCGGGAGCACAGATACGCAGTATTTT.

This clone showed up just a few times. The V call is TRBV7-9, the J call TRBJ1-2; D gene uncertain. The germline V and J ends were trimmed by 6 bases and 4 bases, with 21 bases remaining between them. This CDR3 comprises 16 residues. CDR1 is SEHNR and CDR2 is FQNEAQ in the germline V gene (reference sequence). CDR3 sequence reads: CASSPQPGVFSYGYTF. Written as DNA, the CDR3 is TGTGCCAGCAGTCCCCAGCCCGGGGTCTTCAGCTATGGCTACACCTTC.

This clone came up a few times. The chain recombines TRBV5-1 with TRBJ2-5; D possibly corresponds to TRBD1 (6 bases). With 6 bases removed from V and 9 bases from J, the gap between germline ends came to 21 bases. This CDR3 region has 14 residues. CDR1 and CDR2 (germline): SGHRS, YFSETQ. The CDR3 loop reads CASTLQGTQEAQYF. In DNA, the CDR3 is TGCGCCAGCACTCTTCAGGGGACCCAGGAGGCCCAGTACTTC.

V and J are TRBV6-6 and TRBJ1-2; maybe TRBD1 (6 bases). CDR3 length: 15 residues. Looked up from germline, CDR1 is MNHNY and CDR2 is SVGAGI (reference sequence). The V end was cut by 10 bases, the J end by 0 bases, with 18 bases between. The CDR3 is CATLIPDRANYGYTF. The DNA of the CDR3 is TGTGCCACCCTTATTCCGGACAGAGCTAACTATGGCTACACCTTC.

In its sample, this clone was seen a few times. The chain combines TRBV27 with TRBJ1-4, with 7 bases aligning to TRBD1. CDR1 MNHEY and CDR2 SMNVEV come from the germline V gene (reference sequence). The CDR3 totals 15 residues. V lost 5 bases, J lost 8 bases, and 11 bases stayed unmatched. In DNA form, the CDR3 reads TGTGCCAGCAGTCCCGAGACAGGGTTAGGCGAAAAACTGTTTTTT. It codes for CASSPETGLGEKLFF.

This clone was observed a few times. The chain links TRBV6-5 to TRBJ1-2, with D hard to call. Germline V gene sequence: CDR1 MNHEY, CDR2 SVGAGI. The CDR3 is 15 amino acids. The ends were cut back, 0 bases at V and 2 bases at J, with 10 bases in the middle. CDR3 region: CASSYSRERNYGYTF. Written as DNA, the CDR3 is TGTGCCAGCAGTTACTCACGGGAAAGAAACTATGGCTACACCTTC.

This clone was observed a few times. The chain carries TRBV30 and TRBJ1-1; the match to TRBD1 covers 7 bases. CDR1 GTSNPN and CDR2 SVGIG come from the germline V gene (reference sequence). The CDR3 is made up of 11 amino acids. With V trimmed by 2 bases and J by 10 bases, 4 bases remained unmatched. DNA of the CDR3: TGTGCCTGGAGTCCAGGGGGGATAGCTTTCTTT. Translating gives CAWSPGGIAFF.

This clone came up a few times. The V gene is TRBV28, the J gene TRBJ2-7; possible D gene TRBD1, 7 bases. The CDR3 runs 14 residues. V lost 8 bases, J lost 4 bases, and 18 bases lay in between. Germline V gives CDR1 MDHEN, CDR2 SYDVKM. The CDR3 DNA reads as TGTGCCAGCGGAGGGACAGCGCCAGGGTACGAGCAGTACTTC. This translates into CASGGTAPGYEQYF.

This clone was seen a few times. The chain joins TRBV6-6 to TRBJ2-6; D is possibly TRBD1 (6 bases). The CDR3 runs to 14 residues. The ends were cut back, 6 bases at V and 2 bases at J, with 8 bases in the middle. Germline values: CDR1 MNHNY, CDR2 SVGAGI (reference sequence). CDR3 amino acids: CASSRQAGANVLTF. The CDR3 nucleotides read TGTGCCAGCAGCCGACAGGCTGGGGCCAACGTCCTGACTTTC.

The chain carries TRBV5-6 and TRBJ1-5; 8 nucleotides line up with TRBD1. The CDR3 runs 15 residues. V lost 4 bases, J lost 4 bases, and 7 bases stayed unmatched. Germline CDR1 SGHDT, CDR2 YYEEEE. This chain's CDR3 is CASSGQGQGNQPQHF. CDR3 coding DNA: TGTGCCAGCAGCGGGCAAGGACAGGGAAATCAGCCCCAGCATTTT.

The table lists this clone with a few counts. CDR3 sequence: CASSYGPHEDNYGYTF. The CDR3 DNA follows: TGTGCCAGCAGTTACGGCCCTCATGAGGATAACTATGGCTACACCTTC. V gene TRBV6-6 combines with J gene TRBJ1-2; D gene unclear. CDR1 and CDR2 (germline): MNHNY, SVGAGI (reference sequence). Trimming left V 2 bases short and J 1 base short, with 14 bases between. The CDR3 extends over 16 amino acids.

The V gene is TRBV28, the J gene TRBJ1-2, with D unclear. Trimming removed 5 bases at V and 5 bases at J, with 9 bases between. The CDR3 sequence is 12 residues long. Per germline, CDR1 MDHEN and CDR2 SYDVKM. The CDR3 loop is CASSNRGYGYTF. As DNA, the CDR3 is TGTGCCAGCAGTAATCGCGGTTATGGCTACACCTTC.

The V call is TRBV10-3, the J call TRBJ2-7; D possibly corresponds to TRBD2 (5 bases). The CDR3 is made up of 16 amino acids. V lost 1 base and J 5 bases, leaving 18 bases between the germline ends. The germline CDR1 and CDR2 sequences are ENHRY and SYGVKD. The DNA of the CDR3 is TGTGCCATCAGTGAGTATGAGCGGTTTGGTAGCGACGAGCAGTACTTC. This codes for CAISEYERFGSDEQYF.

The chain combines TRBV28 with TRBJ2-1; D perhaps matches TRBD2 (6 bases). Trimming removed 4 bases from V and 4 bases from J, with 11 bases in between. Per germline, CDR1 MDHEN and CDR2 SYDVKM. The CDR3 totals 14 residues. CDR3 in amino acids: CASSSPDYYNEQFF. As DNA, the CDR3 is TGTGCCAGCAGTTCGCCGGACTATTACAATGAGCAGTTCTTC.

CDR3: CASSQERSNYGYTF. DNA of the CDR3: TGCGCCAGCAGCCAAGAGCGTTCCAACTATGGCTACACCTTC. This chain connects TRBV4-3 to TRBJ1-2; D not resolved. Trimming took off 0 bases at V and 2 bases at J, with 7 bases between the two ends. This CDR3 region has 14 residues. Germline V gives CDR1 LGHNA, CDR2 YSLEER.

The V call is TRBV5-6, the J call TRBJ2-3, with D hard to call. Per the germline V gene, CDR1 is SGHDT and CDR2 is YYEEEE. The CDR3 is made up of 13 amino acids. The V and J ends lost 4 bases and 0 bases respectively, with 6 bases between them. CDR3 sequence reads: CASSALSTDTQYF. In DNA form, the CDR3 reads TGTGCCAGCAGCGCGCTTAGCACAGATACGCAGTATTTT.

This clone was seen a handful of times. CDR3 sequence reads: CASDTCNQPQHF. In DNA form, the CDR3 reads TGTGCCTCGGACACCTGCAATCAGCCCCAGCATTTT. The rearrangement joins TRBV30 to TRBJ1-5, with D maybe TRBD1 (5 bases). The V gene lost 7 bases and the J gene lost 2 bases, with 9 bases spanning the gap. The CDR3 runs 12 residues. Germline V gives CDR1 GTSNPN, CDR2 SVGIG (reference sequence).